The rows below give T cell receptor beta chains drawn from one sample of a study of molecular identifiers for immune sequencing clone quantification. A single record per CDR3 protein comes from TCRdb applying MiXCR to the PCR reads. The sample lists about 68,000 distinct CDR3 sequences; 18% were seen once. Material for sequencing was naive CD8+ T cells from blood, with Jurkat cell RNA spiked in. The receptors stem from a human donor in good health. Some libraries in this study had Jurkat cell RNA spiked in. Both conserved end residues are part of each CDR3. D genes are given only for firm matches. Expanded clones are given a class, and other clones once, few, many or no size at all.

- - TRBJ2-1 TRBV19 TGTGTCAGTAGTCTCAGGACAACCTACAATGAGCAGTTCTTC CVSSLRTTYNEQFF
- many TRBJ2-3 TRBV11-2 TGTGCCAGCAGCACCTGGGATACTAGCACAGATACGCAGTATTTT CASSTWDTSTDTQYF
TRBD1 - TRBJ1-1 TRBV2 TGTGCCAGCAGTGAACGATGGGACAGGGGCCGGGGCCACGCTGAAGCTCTCTTT CASSERWDRGRGHAEALF
- - TRBJ1-3 TRBV4-1 TGCGCCAGCAGCCCCCTGGGATCTGGGAACACCGTATATTTT CASSPLGSGNTVYF
TRBD1 many TRBJ1-5 TRBV15 TGTGCCACCAGCAGGACAGGGCAGCGGCGGTCCTATAGCAATCAGCCCCAGCATTTT CATSRTGQRRSYSNQPQHF
- many TRBJ2-5 TRBV19 TGTGCCAGTAGTGGGGTATACCAAGAGACCCAGTACTTC CASSGVYQETQYF
TRBD1 many TRBJ2-3 TRBV30 TGTGCCTGGAGTGTCGGGACAGGGTTTGCAGATACGCAGTATTTT CAWSVGTGFADTQYF
- - TRBJ2-1 TRBV5-1 TGCGCCAGCAGCTTGGCGTCGGTCTACAATGAGCAGTTCTTC CASSLASVYNEQFF
- - TRBJ1-1 TRBV30 TGTGCCTGGAGACCGAGAGGGGGAGTCACTGAAGCTTTCTTT CAWRPRGGVTEAFF
TRBD2 many TRBJ2-3 TRBV7-9 TGTGCCAGCAGCTTTCCCGGGACTAGCCCAGATACGCAGTATTTT CASSFPGTSPDTQYF
TRBD2 many TRBJ2-5 TRBV20-1 TGCAGTGCTAGAGAATTGGTTGGGACTAGCGACCAAGAGACCCAGTACTTC CSARELVGTSDQETQYF
- few TRBJ1-2 TRBV9 TGTGCCAGCAGCGTAGGTACCCGAAGCGGCTACACCTTC CASSVGTRSGYTF
- many TRBJ2-7 TRBV4-1 TGCGCCAGCAGCCAAGGCCCCTTTTACACTGCCGAGCAGTACTTC CASSQGPFYTAEQYF
- few TRBJ2-1 TRBV4-1 TGCGCCAGCAGCCAAGTGGGGGATGAGCAGTTCTTC CASSQVGDEQFF
TRBD2 - TRBJ2-1 TRBV11-3 TGTGCCAGCAGCTTAGAGGAATGGCGGGAGGTCTACAATGAGCAGTTCTTC CASSLEEWREVYNEQFF
TRBD2 few TRBJ2-3 TRBV5-1 TGCGCCAGCAGCTTGGTCCCAGCGGGAGGGTTAGATACGCAGTATTTT CASSLVPAGGLDTQYF
TRBD1 few TRBJ1-5 TRBV5-5 TGTGCCAGCAGCTTTAACAGGGGTAGCAATCAGCCCCAGCATTTT CASSFNRGSNQPQHF
- many TRBJ2-1 TRBV30 TGTGCCTGGAGTGTGGACTCTAACAATGAGCAGTTCTTC CAWSVDSNNEQFF
- - TRBJ2-1 TRBV7-9 TGTGCCAGCAGCTTTGGTGCCGGGGCACCTTACAATGAGCAGTTCTTC CASSFGAGAPYNEQFF
TRBD1 many TRBJ1-2 TRBV12-3/TRBV12-4 TGTGCCAGCAGAACCAAGGGGGCAGGGGGGATCTCCAGTGGCTACACCTTC CASRTKGAGGISSGYTF
- many TRBJ1-5 TRBV6-2/TRBV6-3 TGTGCCAGCAGCCCCCGGGACTACAATCAGCCCCAGCATTTT CASSPRDYNQPQHF
- many TRBJ2-5 TRBV7-2 TGTGCCAGCAGCTTAGTTGCCTCCACCGTGGGGACCCAGTACTTC CASSLVASTVGTQYF
- - TRBJ2-5 TRBV11-2 TGTGCCAGCAGCCCTTCTAGCGTTCCGGAGACCCAGTACTTC CASSPSSVPETQYF
- - TRBJ1-2 TRBV6-5 TGTGCCAGCAGTAGCCCCGGACACATGAAGAATGGCTACACCTTC CASSSPGHMKNGYTF
- many TRBJ2-7 TRBV7-9 TGTGCCAGCAGCTTAGAAGAGTACGAGCAGTACTTC CASSLEEYEQYF
TRBD2 many TRBJ2-2 TRBV4-3 TGCGCCAGCAGCCCACTAGCGGGAGGCTTGGCCGGGGAGCTGTTTTTT CASSPLAGGLAGELFF
- many TRBJ2-5 TRBV6-2/TRBV6-3 TGTGCCAGCAGCAGCGACAGCCAAGAGACCCAGTACTTC CASSSDSQETQYF
- many TRBJ2-7 TRBV27 TGTGCCAGCAGTTCGCACCGGCCCCCTTACGAGCAGTACTTC CASSSHRPPYEQYF
- many TRBJ2-1 TRBV13 TGTGCCAGCAGCTGGGGAGGAGGGGGTGAGCAGTTCTTC CASSWGGGGEQFF
TRBD1 few TRBJ2-1 TRBV13 TGTGCCAGCAGCTTAGTGGGACAGGGGGCCTATGAGCAGTTCTTC CASSLVGQGAYEQFF
- many TRBJ2-7 TRBV19 TGTGCCAGTAGTAATCGGGGAGGCCACGAACCGTACTACGAGCAGTACTTC CASSNRGGHEPYYEQYF
- few TRBJ2-7 TRBV11-2 TGTGCCAGCAGCTCCTCGGACAGAGGGGTTTACGAGCAGTACTTC CASSSSDRGVYEQYF
TRBD2 few TRBJ2-4 TRBV12-3/TRBV12-4 TGTGCCAGCAGTACCTCGGGACTAGCGGGAGCCAAAAACATTCAGTACTTC CASSTSGLAGAKNIQYF
- - TRBJ2-1 TRBV27 TGTGCCAGCAGTTCCCCACTCGGCCGGGACCTGTCTCTACGTCCCTACAATGAGCAGTTCTTC CASSSPLGRDLSLRPYNEQFF
- many TRBJ2-5 TRBV5-4 TGTGCCAGCAGCTTGGGGTGGGGCGGAGAGACCCAGTACTTC CASSLGWGGETQYF
- few TRBJ2-7 TRBV7-9 TGTGCCAGCAGCGGGGTTATTCCCTACGAGCAGTACTTC CASSGVIPYEQYF
- many TRBJ2-3 TRBV6-1 TGTGCCAGCAGCCCCCTGAGTGTCCTCAGCACAGATACGCAGTATTTT CASSPLSVLSTDTQYF
- many TRBJ2-1 TRBV7-3 TGTGCCAGCAGCTCTATCTCGGGTCCTCGTAACGGGAATGAGCAGTTCTTC CASSSISGPRNGNEQFF
- many TRBJ2-7 TRBV10-3 TGTGCCATCAGTGACCCGGATAATGGAGGGCGGTACGAGCAGTACTTC CAISDPDNGGRYEQYF
- many TRBJ2-2 TRBV27 TGTGCCAGCAGTTTCGAACTAGCAACCGGGGAGCTGTTTTTT CASSFELATGELFF
TRBD1 many TRBJ1-4 TRBV7-2 TGTGCCAGCAGCCCCCTCTGGACAGGCCTTAATGAAAAACTGTTTTTT CASSPLWTGLNEKLFF
- many TRBJ2-1 TRBV6-2/TRBV6-3 TGTGCCAGCAGGCCTAAAGGAGGTTCCAGCTCCTACAATGAGCAGTTCTTC CASRPKGGSSSYNEQFF
TRBD2 many TRBJ2-1 TRBV20-1 TGCAGTGCTAGAGAGACGGGACTAGGACCGATGAGTTCCTACAATGAGCAGTTCTTC CSARETGLGPMSSYNEQFF
TRBD1 few TRBJ1-1 TRBV27 TGTGCCACAATCGGCGTCGGGACAGACACTGAAGCTTTCTTT CATIGVGTDTEAFF
- many TRBJ2-3 TRBV7-2 TGTGCCAGCAGCTTAATCCCCCACCTCAGCACAGATACGCAGTATTTT CASSLIPHLSTDTQYF
- many TRBJ2-4 TRBV20-1 TGCAGTGCTAGTGCAGTGTCCAAAAACATTCAGTACTTC CSASAVSKNIQYF
- many TRBJ2-5 TRBV27 TGTGCCAGCAGTTTATTATCCGACTCCCACCAAGAGACCCAGTACTTC CASSLLSDSHQETQYF
TRBD2 many TRBJ2-7 TRBV19 TGTGCCAGTAGTATAGCACTAGCGGGAGGAGTGGAGCAGTACTTC CASSIALAGGVEQYF